Following are 30 T cell receptor beta chains from one sample sequenced in a study of post-analysis software for immune sequencing data. Study-level points and caveats: TRBV5-6, TRBV5-1 and TRBV20-1 were among roughly five TRBV segments more frequent in patients than controls.

These TCRs' antigens remain unknown. Unique molecular identifiers tagged the TCR beta cDNA libraries. MiXCR, applied by TCRdb to the PCR reads, yields one record per CDR3 protein. The sample includes 650,000 to 900,000 distinct CDR3 sequences, around 42% of them seen just once. Sequenced input: blood. These receptors came from a girl between 5 and 17 years old with multiple sclerosis.

This clonotype appeared a few times. The chain recombines TRBV28 with TRBJ2-3; no definite D call. Between the trimmed V and J ends, which lost 8 bases and 5 bases, there was a span of 11 bases. The CDR3 sequence is 12 residues long. Looked up from germline, CDR1 is MDHEN and CDR2 is SYDVKM. The CDR3 nucleotides read TGTGCCAGCGGGCTACCTCGAGATACGCAGTATTTT. Its translation: CASGLPRDTQYF.

This clonotype was picked up a small number of times. The V and J genes are TRBV9 and TRBJ2-6; D gene ambiguous. This CDR3 is 10 amino acids long. Germline-derived CDR1 and CDR2 are SGDLS and YYNGEE. V was shortened by 3 bases and J by 15 bases, with 7 bases between the two germline ends. CDR3 nucleotide sequence: TGTGCCAGCAGCGGACCCGGCCTGACTTTC. Encoded protein: CASSGPGLTF.

J is TRBJ1-2 and V is TRBV29-1, with 9 bases fitting TRBD1. The V gene end was trimmed by 4 bases and the J gene end by 3 bases; junction bases not matched to a gene: 12. CDR3 size: 16 residues. Germline CDR1 is SQVTM and CDR2 is ANQGSEA. CDR3 nucleotides: TGCAGCGTTGGGGCATCAGGGGACAGGGTCGACTATGGCTACACCTTC. Amino acids: CSVGASGDRVDYGYTF. Together with reference TRBV29-1 and TRBJ1-2, the CDR3 gives the full variable domain: SAVISQKPSRDICQRGTSLTIQCQVDSQVTMMFWYRQQPGQSLTLIATANQGSEATYESGFVIDKFPISRPNLTFSTLTVSNMSPEDSSIYLCSVGASGDRVDYGYTFGSGTRLTVV.

J is TRBJ2-5 and V is TRBV7-9; D possibly corresponds to TRBD2 (5 bases). Germline V gene lookup returns CDR1 SEHNR and CDR2 FQNEAQ (reference sequence). Trimming stripped 3 bases from V and 5 bases from J, with 22 bases between. The CDR3 has 17 residues. DNA of the CDR3: TGTGCCAGCAGCTTGGCGGTACTAGTGGGCCCGGCTGAGACCCAGTACTTC. It translates to CASSLAVLVGPAETQYF.

This chain links TRBV28 with TRBJ2-3, with D maybe TRBD2 (7 bases). Germline loops: CDR1 MDHEN, CDR2 SYDVKM. V lost 5 bases and J lost 6, with 24 bases in between. CDR3 length: 17 residues. The CDR3, as DNA: TGTGCCAGCAGTCCCTTAGGTCCCGGGGGGCTCGCGGATACGCAGTATTTT. Translated: CASSPLGPGGLADTQYF. Filled out from reference TRBV28 and TRBJ2-3, the complete variable domain reads DVKVTQSSRYLVKRTGEKVFLECVQDMDHENMFWYRQDPGLGLRLIYFSYDVKMKEKGDIPEGYSVSREKKERFSLILESASTNQTSMYLCASSPLGPGGLADTQYFGPGTRLTVL.

The chain employs TRBV7-9 and TRBJ1-6, with 7 bases that match TRBD1. V was clipped by 2 bases and J by 8 bases; unmatched bases: 15. The germline gives CDR1 SEHNR, CDR2 FQNEAQ (reference sequence). The CDR3 runs to 18 residues. Written as DNA, the CDR3 is TGTGCCAGCAGCTTATCACCGGACAGGTTTGGTTTGGATTCACCCCTCCACTTT. Its translation: CASSLSPDRFGLDSPLHF. Using reference TRBV7-9 and TRBJ1-6 for the parts outside the CDR3, the full variable domain is DTGVSQNPRHKITKRGQNVTFRCDPISEHNRLYWYRQTLGQGPEFLTYFQNEAQLEKSRLLSDRFSAERPKGSFSTLEIQRTEQGDSAMYLCASSLSPDRFGLDSPLHFGNGTRLTVT.

In its sample, this clonotype was seen a few times. The V and J genes are TRBV27 and TRBJ2-3, with D unresolved. The CDR3 loop spans 14 amino acids. V lost 3 bases to trimming and J lost 6 bases, with 13 bases between them. Germline V CDR1 and CDR2: MNHEY, SMNVEV (reference sequence). In DNA, the CDR3 is TGTGCCAGCAGTTTCCGACAAATCGGGGATACGCAGTATTTT. Protein sequence: CASSFRQIGDTQYF.

The CDR3 reads CASSQRRTNYGYTF. The DNA of the CDR3 is TGTGCCAGCAGCCAGCGTAGAACTAACTATGGCTACACCTTC. The rearrangement joins TRBV3-1 to TRBJ1-2; D gene unclear. Germline V gene data show CDR1 as LGHDT and CDR2 as YNNKEL (reference sequence). V lost 3 bases, J lost 0 bases, and 8 bases lay in between. The CDR3 extends over 14 amino acids.

The chain links TRBV5-4 to TRBJ2-1; D might be TRBD2 (5 bases). Germline V CDR1 and CDR2: SGHNT, YYREEE (reference sequence). V lost 3 bases to trimming and J lost 9 bases, with 7 bases between them. This CDR3 is built from 11 residues. The CDR3 DNA follows: TGTGCCAGCAGCTGGAGGACTGAGCAGTTCTTC. The encoded protein is CASSWRTEQFF.

CDR3 amino acids: CASSQDRSSPLHF. The CDR3 coding sequence is TGCGCCAGCAGCCAAGATAGGAGTTCACCCCTCCACTTT. The chain couples TRBV4-1 to TRBJ1-6; D gene unclear. Trimming removed 0 bases from V and 9 bases from J, with 6 bases in between. Looked up from germline, CDR1 is MGHRA and CDR2 is YSYEKL. This CDR3 comprises 13 residues.

This clonotype was counted between two and nine times. Here the CDR3 DNA reads TGTGCCAGCAGTTACGAGGGCGGAACGTATGGCTACACCTTC. Residues: CASSYEGGTYGYTF. V is TRBV6-6 and J is TRBJ1-2, with no clear D. The germline V gene encodes CDR1 MNHNY and CDR2 SVGAGI (reference sequence). The germline V and J ends were trimmed by 2 bases and 5 bases, with 12 bases remaining between them. This CDR3 is 14 amino acids long.

This clonotype showed up just a few times. This rearrangement joins TRBV10-3 to TRBJ2-3; D not certain. CDR3 length: 13 residues. Trimming shortened V by 4 bases and J by 1 base, and 6 bases separated the two germline ends. The germline V gene has CDR1 ENHRY and CDR2 SYGVKD. The CDR3 region has the DNA TGTGCCATCAGTGCCGGAGGCACAGATACGCAGTATTTT. Translated, it gives CAISAGGTDTQYF.

This clonotype was observed a handful of times. V is TRBV5-6 and J is TRBJ2-7; D remains unclear. The germline V gene encodes CDR1 SGHDT and CDR2 YYEEEE. Trimming pared 3 bases from V and 1 base from J, leaving 8 bases between. The CDR3 covers 13 residues. The CDR3 region is CASSWRESYEQYF. CDR3 DNA: TGTGCCAGCAGCTGGCGCGAATCCTACGAGCAGTACTTC.

The chain uses TRBV29-1 and TRBJ1-1, with D perhaps TRBD1 (6 bases). The CDR3 totals 14 residues. Germline V gene data show CDR1 as SQVTM and CDR2 as ANQGSEA. Trimming cost V 5 bases and J 1 base, with 14 bases left between them. The CDR3 coding sequence is TGCAGCGTTTTCCCCGGGACACCGAACACTGAAGCTTTCTTT. It is translated as CSVFPGTPNTEAFF. The variable domain in full, with the rest retrieved from reference TRBV29-1 and TRBJ1-1, is SAVISQKPSRDICQRGTSLTIQCQVDSQVTMMFWYRQQPGQSLTLIATANQGSEATYESGFVIDKFPISRPNLTFSTLTVSNMSPEDSSIYLCSVFPGTPNTEAFFGQGTRLTVV.

V and J are TRBV27 and TRBJ2-5; D tentatively reads TRBD1 or TRBD2 (6 bases each). Germline lookup yields CDR1 MNHEY and CDR2 SMNVEV (reference sequence). This CDR3 has 14 residues. Trimming removed 2 bases from V and 11 bases from J, with 18 bases in between. CDR3 nucleotide sequence: TGTGCCAGCAGTTTAAGGACGGGGGCGCGTGAGCAGTACTTC. Translating gives CASSLRTGAREQYF.

This clonotype came up a few times. The chain combines TRBV29-1 with TRBJ1-2; possibly TRBD1 for D (5 bases). The V and J ends lost 6 bases and 8 bases respectively, with 19 bases between them. The CDR3 has 13 amino acids. CDR1 is SQVTM, CDR2 ANQGSEA, per germline. CDR3 in amino acids: CSVPLRGRGGYTF. The CDR3 nucleotides are TGCAGCGTGCCCCTTAGGGGTAGAGGGGGCTACACCTTC.

This clonotype came up a few times. CDR3 in amino acids: CAISPTAGGETQYF. The CDR3 DNA is TGTGCCATCAGTCCGACGGCGGGAGGAGAGACCCAGTACTTC. The V gene is TRBV10-3, the J gene TRBJ2-5, with TRBD2 identical over 8 bases. The V segment lost 5 bases and the J segment 4 bases; nucleotides outside the gene matches: 6. Germline values: CDR1 ENHRY, CDR2 SYGVKD. CDR3 length: 14 amino acids.

The chain recombines TRBV7-2 with TRBJ2-3, with TRBD2 matching over 7 bases. The CDR3 length is 14 residues. After removal of 1 base from V and 5 bases from J, the junction contained 3 bases not matched to a gene. The germline V gene encodes CDR1 SGHTA and CDR2 FQGNSA. CDR3 in DNA: TGTGCCAGCAGCTTAGTGGGGGGGTTAGATACGCAGTATTTT. It is translated as CASSLVGGLDTQYF. Filled out from reference TRBV7-2 and TRBJ2-3, the complete variable domain reads GAGVSQSPSNKVTEKGKDVELRCDPISGHTALYWYRQSLGQGLEFLIYFQGNSAPDKSGLPSDRFSAERTGGSVSTLTIQRTQQEDSAVYLCASSLVGGLDTQYFGPGTRLTVL.

The V call is TRBV5-1, the J call TRBJ2-7; maybe TRBD2 (6 bases). The CDR3 runs to 16 residues. Germline V gene data show CDR1 as SGHRS and CDR2 as YFSETQ. Trimming removed 0 bases from V and 0 bases from J, with 13 bases in between. The CDR3 DNA sequence: TGCGCCAGCAGCTTGGCCCCGGGAGAGAGCTCCTACGAGCAGTACTTC. Residues: CASSLAPGESSYEQYF.

The chain is built from TRBV18 and TRBJ2-5; 12 bases are a match to TRBD2. The J call may be mistaken, given a closer DNA end match to TRBJ2-7. This CDR3 comprises 18 residues. CDR1 and CDR2 from the germline V gene are KGHSH and LQKENI. CDR3 loop: CASSPLGVLAGGSYEQYF. Here the CDR3 DNA reads TGTGCCAGCTCACCATTGGGAGTACTAGCGGGAGGTTCCTACGAGCAGTACTTC.

This clonotype has just a few counts. The chain employs TRBV6-5 and TRBJ1-4; D uncertain. The V gene's germline CDR1 is MNHEY and CDR2 SVGAGI. Trimming shortened V by 6 bases and J by 6 bases, and 17 bases separated the two germline ends. CDR3 length: 15 residues. DNA of the CDR3: TGTGCCAGCAGGCCCCGCGAGGTATTAGATGAAAAACTGTTTTTT. This sequence encodes CASRPREVLDEKLFF.

V usage is TRBV20-1 and J usage is TRBJ2-1; 14 nucleotides align to TRBD2. V trimming: 5 bases; J trimming: 6 bases; junction bases outside the gene matches: 9. CDR1 and CDR2 (germline): DFQATT, SNEGSKA (reference sequence). This CDR3 contains 16 residues. CDR3 sequence reads: CSAGGTSGSRTNEQFF. DNA for the CDR3: TGCAGTGCTGGAGGGACTAGCGGGAGTAGGACCAATGAGCAGTTCTTC.

The V gene is TRBV29-1, the J gene TRBJ2-5; a weak D match, TRBD2 (5 bases). Trimming took off 2 bases at V and 5 bases at J, with 12 bases between the two ends. The germline gives CDR1 SQVTM, CDR2 ANQGSEA. This CDR3 has 13 amino acids. The CDR3 spells CSVEYPGWETQYF. The DNA for the CDR3 is TGCAGCGTTGAATATCCGGGGTGGGAGACCCAGTACTTC.

The rearrangement uses TRBV6-1 and TRBJ1-1; TRBD1 aligns across 8 bases. The V segment lost 6 bases and the J segment 1 base; nucleotides outside the gene matches: 4. The CDR3 is 14 residues long. In germline, CDR1 is MNHNS, CDR2 SASEGT. The DNA of the CDR3 is TGTGCCAGCAGAGAGACAGGGGAGAACACTGAAGCTTTCTTT. It specifies CASRETGENTEAFF.

The J gene is TRBJ2-2, the V gene TRBV10-3, with a weak D call TRBD1 (5 bases). V shed 10 bases and J shed 2 bases, with 14 bases lying between them. Germline V gene lookup returns CDR1 ENHRY and CDR2 SYGVKD. The CDR3 contains 14 residues. CDR3 DNA sequence: TGTGCCACCAGACAGAACCTTAACACCGGGGAGCTGTTTTTT. As protein: CATRQNLNTGELFF.

The chain carries TRBV4-1 and TRBJ2-5, with 7 nucleotides matching TRBD1. Per germline, CDR1 MGHRA and CDR2 YSYEKL. J lost 9 bases, V lost 0 bases, and 16 bases had no gene match. The CDR3 totals 17 residues. CDR3 sequence: CASSQEVLTGLVEAQYF. The CDR3 nucleotides are TGCGCCAGCAGCCAAGAGGTCCTGACAGGGCTTGTTGAGGCCCAGTACTTC.

The chain employs TRBV28 and TRBJ2-1; 10 nucleotides align to TRBD1. The CDR3 covers 19 residues. Germline values: CDR1 MDHEN, CDR2 SYDVKM. The V and J ends lost 5 bases and 4 bases, in that order; junction bases with no gene match: 17. The CDR3 nucleotides are TGTGCCAGCAGTAAGGGGACAGGGGAGGGCTTGGGGGTATACAATGAGCAGTTCTTC. Translating gives CASSKGTGEGLGVYNEQFF.

The chain has TRBV6-6 and TRBJ2-7; possibly TRBD1 for D (5 bases). V gave up 8 bases and J gave up 2 bases, with 10 bases separating them. The V gene's germline CDR1 is MNHNY and CDR2 SVGAGI (reference sequence). This CDR3 is built from 12 residues. The CDR3 nucleotides read TGTGCCAGCCTCTCAGGGACCTACGAGCAGTACTTC. Protein product: CASLSGTYEQYF.

This clonotype occurred a few times. This chain links TRBV29-1 with TRBJ1-1; D is perhaps TRBD1 (5 bases). Trimming stripped 7 bases from V and 4 bases from J, with 16 bases between. Germline CDR1 is SQVTM and CDR2 is ANQGSEA. The CDR3 sequence is 13 residues long. The CDR3 nucleotides are TGCAGCGCCAACCCGGGGGTTCCCACTGAAGCTTTCTTT. Translated, it gives CSANPGVPTEAFF. Filled out from reference TRBV29-1 and TRBJ1-1, the complete variable domain reads SAVISQKPSRDICQRGTSLTIQCQVDSQVTMMFWYRQQPGQSLTLIATANQGSEATYESGFVIDKFPISRPNLTFSTLTVSNMSPEDSSIYLCSANPGVPTEAFFGQGTRLTVV.

This clonotype was picked up a small number of times. The chain has TRBV24-1 and TRBJ2-5; no definite D call. Trimming cost V 0 bases and J 2 bases, with 9 bases left between them. The germline V gene has CDR1 KGHDR and CDR2 SFDVKD. CDR3 length: 15 amino acids. The DNA for the CDR3 is TGTGCCACCAGTGATTTGGGGCTGGAACAAGAGACCCAGTACTTC. The encoded protein is CATSDLGLEQETQYF.